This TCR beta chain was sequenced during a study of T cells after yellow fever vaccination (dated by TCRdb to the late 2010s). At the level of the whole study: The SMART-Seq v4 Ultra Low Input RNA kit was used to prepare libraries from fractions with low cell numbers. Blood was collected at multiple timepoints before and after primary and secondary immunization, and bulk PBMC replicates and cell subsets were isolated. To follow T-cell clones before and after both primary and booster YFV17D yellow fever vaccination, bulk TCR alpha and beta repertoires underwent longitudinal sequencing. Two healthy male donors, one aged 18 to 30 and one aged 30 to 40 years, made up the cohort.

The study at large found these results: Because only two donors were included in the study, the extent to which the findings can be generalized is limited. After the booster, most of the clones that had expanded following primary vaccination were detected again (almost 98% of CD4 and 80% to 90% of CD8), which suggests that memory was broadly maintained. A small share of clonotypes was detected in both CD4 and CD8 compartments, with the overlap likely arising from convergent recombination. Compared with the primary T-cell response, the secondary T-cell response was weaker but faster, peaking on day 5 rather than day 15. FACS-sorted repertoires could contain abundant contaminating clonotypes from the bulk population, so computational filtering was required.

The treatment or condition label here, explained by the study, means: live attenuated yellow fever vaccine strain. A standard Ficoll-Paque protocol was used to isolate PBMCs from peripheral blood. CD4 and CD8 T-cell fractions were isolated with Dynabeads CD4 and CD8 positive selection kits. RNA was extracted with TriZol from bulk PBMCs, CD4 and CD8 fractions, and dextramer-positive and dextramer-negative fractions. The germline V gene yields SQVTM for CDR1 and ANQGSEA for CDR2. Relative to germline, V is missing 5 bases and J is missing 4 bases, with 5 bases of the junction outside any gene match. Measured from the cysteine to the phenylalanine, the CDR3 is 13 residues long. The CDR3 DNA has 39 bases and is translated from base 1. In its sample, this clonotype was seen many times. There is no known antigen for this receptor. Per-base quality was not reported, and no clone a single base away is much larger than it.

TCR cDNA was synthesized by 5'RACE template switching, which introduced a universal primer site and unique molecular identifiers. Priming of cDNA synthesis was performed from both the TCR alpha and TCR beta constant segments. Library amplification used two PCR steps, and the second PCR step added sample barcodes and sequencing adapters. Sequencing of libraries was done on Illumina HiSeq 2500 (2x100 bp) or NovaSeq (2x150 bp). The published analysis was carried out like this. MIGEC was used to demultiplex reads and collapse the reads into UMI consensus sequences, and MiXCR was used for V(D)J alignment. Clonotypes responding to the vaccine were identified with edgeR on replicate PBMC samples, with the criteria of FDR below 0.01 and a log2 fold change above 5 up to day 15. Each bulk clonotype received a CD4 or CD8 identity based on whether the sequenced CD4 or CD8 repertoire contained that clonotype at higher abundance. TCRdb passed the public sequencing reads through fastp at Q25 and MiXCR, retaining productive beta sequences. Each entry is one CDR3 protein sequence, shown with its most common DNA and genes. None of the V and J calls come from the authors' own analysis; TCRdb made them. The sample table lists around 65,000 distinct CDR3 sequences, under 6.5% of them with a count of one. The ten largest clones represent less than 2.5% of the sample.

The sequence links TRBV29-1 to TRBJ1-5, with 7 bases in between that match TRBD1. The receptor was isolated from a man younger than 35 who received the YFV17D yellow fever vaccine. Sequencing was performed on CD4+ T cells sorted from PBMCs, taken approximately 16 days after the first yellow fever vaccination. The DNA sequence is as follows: TGCAGCGTTCAGGGACAGCGGAATCAGCCCCAGCATTTT. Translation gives CSVQGQRNQPQHF.